This TCR beta chain was found in a study of T cell responses to AZD1222 COVID-19 vaccine. Study-level points and caveats: The study reported that nearly half of spike-specific TCRs target unmutated variant regions. Repertoires were obtained solely post-peak T cell response. Baseline antibody screening turned up just a handful of seropositive AZD1222 recipients. Spike-spanning, vaccine-associated CD4 TCRs were dominant at 160-218 and 743-854.

Germline V gene sequence: CDR1 MNHEY, CDR2 SVGAGI. The CDR3 has 16 amino acids. V was pared by 4 bases and J by 9 bases, with 9 bases of the junction left unmatched. The data were produced by immunoSEQ multiplex PCR, yet TCRdb's version contains in-frame clones alone and is incomplete. The data contain about 130,000 clones, over 80% of them singletons. Comment on this clone: Its specificity is not known.

The V gene is TRBV6-5, the J gene TRBJ2-1; the match to TRBD2 covers 13 bases. This specimen was peripheral blood, taken on day 0 of AZD1222 vaccination. The TCR originated in an adult in good health. CDR3 in DNA: TGTGCCAGCAGTTTCACCCCGGGACTAGCGGGGTTTGAGCAGTTCTTC. It is translated as CASSFTPGLAGFEQFF.